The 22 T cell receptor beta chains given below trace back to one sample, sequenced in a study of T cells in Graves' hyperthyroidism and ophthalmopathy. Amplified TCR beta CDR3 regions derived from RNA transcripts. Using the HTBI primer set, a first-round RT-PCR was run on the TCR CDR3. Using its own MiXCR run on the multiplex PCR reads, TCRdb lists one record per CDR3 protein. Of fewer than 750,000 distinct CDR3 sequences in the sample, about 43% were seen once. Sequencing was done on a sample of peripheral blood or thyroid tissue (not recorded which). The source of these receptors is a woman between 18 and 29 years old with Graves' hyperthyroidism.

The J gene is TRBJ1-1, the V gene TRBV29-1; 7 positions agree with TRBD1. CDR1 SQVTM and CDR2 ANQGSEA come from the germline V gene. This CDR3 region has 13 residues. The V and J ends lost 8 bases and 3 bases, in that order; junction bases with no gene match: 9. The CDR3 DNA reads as TGCAGCAGTCAACAGGGGTGGGACACTGAAGCTTTCTTT. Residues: CSSQQGWDTEAFF.

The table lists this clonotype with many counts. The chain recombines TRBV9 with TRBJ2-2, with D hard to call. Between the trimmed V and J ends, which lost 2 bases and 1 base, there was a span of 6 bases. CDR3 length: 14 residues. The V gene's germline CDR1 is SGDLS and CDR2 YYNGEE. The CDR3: CASSVTQNTGELFF. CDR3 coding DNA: TGTGCCAGCAGCGTGACCCAGAACACCGGGGAGCTGTTTTTT.

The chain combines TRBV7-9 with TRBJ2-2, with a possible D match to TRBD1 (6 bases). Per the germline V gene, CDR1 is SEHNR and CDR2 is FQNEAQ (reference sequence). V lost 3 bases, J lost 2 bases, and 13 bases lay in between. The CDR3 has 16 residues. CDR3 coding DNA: TGTGCCAGCAGCTTGTCGGCAGGGGTTAACACCGGGGAGCTGTTTTTT. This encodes CASSLSAGVNTGELFF.

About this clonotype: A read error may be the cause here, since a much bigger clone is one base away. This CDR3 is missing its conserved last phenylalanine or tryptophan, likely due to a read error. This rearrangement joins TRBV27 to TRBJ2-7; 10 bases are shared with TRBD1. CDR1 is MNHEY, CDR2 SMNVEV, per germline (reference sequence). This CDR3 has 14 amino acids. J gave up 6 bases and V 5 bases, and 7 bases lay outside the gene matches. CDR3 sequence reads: CASSPGTGVLEQYL. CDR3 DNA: TGTGCCAGCAGTCCAGGGACAGGGGTCCTCGAGCAGTACTTA.

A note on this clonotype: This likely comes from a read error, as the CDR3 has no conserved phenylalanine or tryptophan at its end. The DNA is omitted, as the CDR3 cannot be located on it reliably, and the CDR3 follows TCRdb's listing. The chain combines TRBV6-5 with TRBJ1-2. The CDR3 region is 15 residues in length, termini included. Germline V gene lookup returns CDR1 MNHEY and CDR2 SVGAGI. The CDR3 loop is CASSYTMDSYYGYIL.

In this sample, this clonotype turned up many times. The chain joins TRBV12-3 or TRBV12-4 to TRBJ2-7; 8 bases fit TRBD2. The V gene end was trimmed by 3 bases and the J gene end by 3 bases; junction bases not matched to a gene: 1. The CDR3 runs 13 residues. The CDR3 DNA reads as TGTGCCAGCAGTTTCACTAGCGGCTACGAGCAGTACTTC. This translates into CASSFTSGYEQYF.

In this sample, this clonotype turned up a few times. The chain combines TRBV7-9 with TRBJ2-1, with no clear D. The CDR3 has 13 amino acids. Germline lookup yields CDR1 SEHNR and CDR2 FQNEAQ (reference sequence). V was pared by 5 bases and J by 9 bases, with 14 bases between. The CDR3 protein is CASSTHSTGEQFF. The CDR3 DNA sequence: TGTGCCAGCAGCACTCACTCAACGGGTGAGCAGTTCTTC.

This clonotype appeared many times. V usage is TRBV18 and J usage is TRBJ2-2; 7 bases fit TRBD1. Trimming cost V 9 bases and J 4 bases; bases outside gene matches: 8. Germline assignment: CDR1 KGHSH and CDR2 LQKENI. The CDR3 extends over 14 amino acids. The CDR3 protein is CASSPRQGTGELFF. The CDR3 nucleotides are TGTGCCAGTAGTCCTCGACAGGGCACCGGGGAGCTGTTTTTT.

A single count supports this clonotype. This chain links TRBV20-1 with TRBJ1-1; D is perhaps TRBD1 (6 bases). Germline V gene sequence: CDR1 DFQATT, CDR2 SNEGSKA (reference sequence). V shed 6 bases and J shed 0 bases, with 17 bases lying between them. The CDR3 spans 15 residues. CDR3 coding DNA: TGCAGTGCCAGCACAAACAGGGCGGTGAACACTGAAGCTTTCTTT. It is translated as CSASTNRAVNTEAFF.

In nucleotides, the CDR3 is TGTGCCACTGCGACAGGGGGGGGTGAGCAGTACTTC. Its protein product is CATATGGGEQYF. V and J are TRBV24-1 and TRBJ2-7; 9 positions match TRBD1. Germline CDR1 and CDR2: KGHDR and SFDVKD. J was trimmed by 7 bases and V by 10 bases; bases with no gene match: 7. The CDR3 spans 12 residues.

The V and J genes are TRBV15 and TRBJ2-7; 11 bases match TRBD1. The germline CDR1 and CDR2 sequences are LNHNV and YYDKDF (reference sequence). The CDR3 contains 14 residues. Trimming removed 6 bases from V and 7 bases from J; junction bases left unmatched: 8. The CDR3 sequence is CATRSPGQGVEQYF. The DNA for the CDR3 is TGTGCCACCAGATCTCCGGGACAGGGGGTTGAGCAGTACTTC.

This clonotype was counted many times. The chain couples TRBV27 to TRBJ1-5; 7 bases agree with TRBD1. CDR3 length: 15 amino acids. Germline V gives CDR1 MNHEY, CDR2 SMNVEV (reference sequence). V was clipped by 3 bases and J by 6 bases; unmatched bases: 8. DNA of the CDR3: TGTGCCAGCAGTTTTAACCCGACAGGGACTCAGCCCCAGCATTTT. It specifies CASSFNPTGTQPQHF.

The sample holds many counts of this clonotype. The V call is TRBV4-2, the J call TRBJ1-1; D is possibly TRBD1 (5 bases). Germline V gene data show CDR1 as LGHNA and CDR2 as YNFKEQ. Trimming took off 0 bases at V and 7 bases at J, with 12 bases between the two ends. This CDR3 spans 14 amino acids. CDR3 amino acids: CASSQDTRQYEAFF. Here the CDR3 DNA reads TGTGCCAGCAGCCAAGATACGCGACAGTATGAAGCTTTCTTT.

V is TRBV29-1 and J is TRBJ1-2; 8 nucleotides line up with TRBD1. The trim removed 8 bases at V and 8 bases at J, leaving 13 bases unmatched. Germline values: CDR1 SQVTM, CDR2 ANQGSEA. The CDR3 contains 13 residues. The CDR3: CSILTGDGDGYTF. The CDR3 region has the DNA TGCAGCATCCTGACAGGGGATGGGGACGGCTACACCTTC.

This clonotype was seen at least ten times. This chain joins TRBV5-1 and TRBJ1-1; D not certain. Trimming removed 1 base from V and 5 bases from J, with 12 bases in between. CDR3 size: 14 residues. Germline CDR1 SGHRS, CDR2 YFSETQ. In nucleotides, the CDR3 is TGCGCCAGCAGCTTGACTTTCGGAATGACTGAAGCTTTCTTT. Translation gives CASSLTFGMTEAFF. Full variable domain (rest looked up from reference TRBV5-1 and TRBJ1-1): KAGVTQTPRYLIKTRGQQVTLSCSPISGHRSVSWYQQTPGQGLQFLFEYFSETQRNKGNFPGRFSGRQFSNSRSEMNVSTLELGDSALYLCASSLTFGMTEAFFGQGTRLTVV.

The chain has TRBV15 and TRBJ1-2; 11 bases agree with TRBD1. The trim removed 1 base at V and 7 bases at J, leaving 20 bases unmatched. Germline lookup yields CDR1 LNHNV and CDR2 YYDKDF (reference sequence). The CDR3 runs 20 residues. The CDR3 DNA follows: TGTGCCACCAGCAGAGTTCGTTACACCGGACAGGGGGCAAAGGGAGGTGGCTACACCTTC. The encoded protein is CATSRVRYTGQGAKGGGYTF.

This CDR3 is CATSRDSETGNTIYF. In DNA, the CDR3 is TGTGCCACCAGCAGAGATTCAGAGACCGGAAACACCATATATTTT. V gene TRBV15 combines with J gene TRBJ1-3; D is ambiguous. CDR3 length: 15 residues. Looked up from germline, CDR1 is LNHNV and CDR2 is YYDKDF (reference sequence). V was cut by 0 bases and J by 4 bases, with 10 bases left in between.

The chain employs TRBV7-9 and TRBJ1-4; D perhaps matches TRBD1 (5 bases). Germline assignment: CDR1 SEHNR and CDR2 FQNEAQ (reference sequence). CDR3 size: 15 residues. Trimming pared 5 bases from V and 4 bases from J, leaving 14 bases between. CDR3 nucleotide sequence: TGTGCCAGCAGCCCCGGGACCGCCATTAATGAAAAACTGTTTTTT. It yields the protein CASSPGTAINEKLFF.

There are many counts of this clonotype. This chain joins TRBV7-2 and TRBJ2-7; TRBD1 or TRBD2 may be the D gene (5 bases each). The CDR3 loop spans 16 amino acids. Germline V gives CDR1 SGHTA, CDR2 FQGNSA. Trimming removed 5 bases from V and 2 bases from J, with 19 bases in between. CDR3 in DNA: TGTGCCAGCAGCCATATATCGGGGCAGGGAACCTACGAGCAGTACTTC. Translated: CASSHISGQGTYEQYF.

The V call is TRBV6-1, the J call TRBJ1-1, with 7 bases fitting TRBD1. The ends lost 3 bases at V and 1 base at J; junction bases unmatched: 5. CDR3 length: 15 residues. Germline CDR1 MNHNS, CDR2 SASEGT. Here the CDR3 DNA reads TGTGCCAGCAGTGATATCGGGACAGCGAACACTGAAGCTTTCTTT. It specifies CASSDIGTANTEAFF.

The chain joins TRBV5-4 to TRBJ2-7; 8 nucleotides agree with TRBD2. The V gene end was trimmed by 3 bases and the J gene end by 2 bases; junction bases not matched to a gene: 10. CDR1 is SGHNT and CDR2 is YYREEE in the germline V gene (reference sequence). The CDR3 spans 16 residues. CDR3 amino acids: CASSWTSTGAAYEQYF. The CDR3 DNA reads TGTGCCAGCAGCTGGACTAGCACCGGGGCAGCCTACGAGCAGTACTTC.

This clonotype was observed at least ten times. In DNA form, the CDR3 reads TGTGCCAGCAGTGCCAGGTTTGTCCCTACCTACGAGCAGTACTTC. Translated, it gives CASSARFVPTYEQYF. The chain uses TRBV12-3 or TRBV12-4 and TRBJ2-7; D uncertain. V dropped 5 bases and J dropped 2 bases, with 16 bases sitting between them. CDR3 length equals 15 residues.